This T cell receptor (beta chain) emerged from a study of blood T cell repertoires in COVID-19 (dated by TCRdb to 2020 to 2022). With respect to the entire study: Samples covering the acute and convalescent phases of COVID-19 were provided by collaborators in the United States, Italy and Spain. The prospective study material was composed of cDNA or gDNA derived from T cells, B-cell-depleted T cells, or PBMCs. The dataset comprised deeply sampled blood TCRbeta repertoires from subjects exposed to, actively infected with, or recovered from COVID-19. The repertoires were released in a freely available public database intended as a resource for research on the immune response to SARS-CoV-2. The samples were drawn from the first 160 participants of the ongoing ImmuneRACE study and from 950 to 1,500 subjects provided by 6 global collaborators. Nearly every sample came with metadata listing a de-identified subject ID, COVID-19 status, age in years and sex. Where HLA class I and class II types were available, the types were taken from metadata supplied by the sample provider, not from assay-based typing. Results and caveats for the whole study, not just this receptor: The quantity of clinical and demographic metadata differed by source and by participant and was supplied without curation.

Note on this clone: Its antigen is unknown. One base away there is no much larger clone; base qualities are not given.

Whole blood was collected in K2EDTA tubes by collaborating institutions according to the institutions' own protocols. For TCRbeta analysis, collaborator samples were shipped as frozen whole blood, as isolated PBMCs, or as DNA extracted from either sample type. TCRbeta CDR3 regions were amplified from genomic DNA by means of the immunoSEQ Assay, a bias-controlled multiplex PCR. From the authors' description of their analysis: The number of nucleated cells in each sample was estimated by amplification of reference gene primers within the assay. To quantify the absolute abundance of each unique TCRbeta CDR3 rearrangement, sequence reads were collapsed and filtered. Productive Simpson clonality was computed per sample as the square root of Simpson's diversity index over productive rearrangements. TCRdb stores this immuneACCESS table with in-frame sequences only. Part of the clones is absent; in the studies checked, under half of the shortfall reflects unresolved V genes, and no reason is known for the rest. D and trimming come from the DNA, and the V and J calls and clone size come from that table. A total of about 190,000 clones appear in this sample, approximately 91% of them only once. The ten largest make up approximately 7% of the sample.

This TCR was sampled from a man aged 35 to 55 with acute or convalescent COVID-19. The sample taken for sequencing was peripheral blood.

The CDR3 protein: CASSPGLAGGNEQFF. The DNA sequence is TGTGCCAGCAGCCCGGGACTAGCGGGGGGGAATGAGCAGTTCTTC. Recombination joined TRBV7-2 with TRBJ2-1; TRBD2 fits 16 bases in the junction. Reading from cysteine to phenylalanine, the CDR3 counts 15 amino acids. Kept here is only the CDR3 DNA, which spans 45 bases and is read in frame from base 1. Germline trimming amounts to 5 bases on V and 7 bases on J, with 2 as the count of junction bases outside the gene matches. From the germline V gene, CDR1 is SGHTA and CDR2 is FQGNSA. Joined to the reference TRBV7-2 and TRBJ2-1 proteins, this CDR3 gives the full variable domain: GAGVSQSPSNKVTEKGKDVELRCDPISGHTALYWYRQSLGQGLEFLIYFQGNSAPDKSGLPSDRFSAERTGGSVSTLTIQRTQQEDSAVYLCASSPGLAGGNEQFFGPGTRLTVL.